The clone carrying this T cell receptor beta chain was seen more than once but under ten times. The germline gives CDR1 MNHNS, CDR2 SASEGT. The CDR3 covers 16 residues. The V and J ends lost 8 bases and 4 bases, in that order; junction bases with no gene match: 16. This specimen belongs to a study of T-cell reconstitution after alpha-beta-depleted transplantation in children. The TCRbeta library incorporated unique molecular identifiers. Using its own MiXCR run on the PCR reads, TCRdb lists one record per CDR3 protein. The repertoire holds over 70,000 distinct CDR3 sequences, about 12% seen once, with about 14% in the top ten.

The material sequenced was PBMCs from the stem cell graft donor, taken from the stem cell graft. This chain uses TRBV6-1 with TRBJ2-5, with 7 bases identical to TRBD2. The receptor comes from a human donor who donated a stem cell graft to a child with inherited bone marrow failure. The CDR3 protein is CASGKTDGGNGETQYF. CDR3 bases: TGTGCCAGCGGAAAAACGGACGGGGGGAATGGAGAGACCCAGTACTTC.